This T cell receptor beta chain was identified during a study of control samples from healthy donors and cancer patients. The assay was immunoSEQ multiplex PCR, and TCRdb's table has in-frame clones only and misses some. Of around 120,000 clones listed, 87% are singletons. Germline V gene sequence: CDR1 LNHNV, CDR2 YYDKDF (reference sequence). J gave up 6 bases and V 0 bases, and 10 bases lay outside the gene matches. The CDR3 contains 16 residues. The chain couples TRBV15 to TRBJ1-2, with TRBD1 matching 7 bases. The TCR comes from a man between 35 and 55 years old in good health. Sequencing used blood. The CDR3 here is CATSRDGDSTKNGYTF. The DNA for the CDR3 is TGTGCCACCAGCAGAGATGGGGACAGCACAAAGAATGGCTACACCTTC. The complete variable domain, with remaining parts taken from reference TRBV15 and TRBJ1-2, reads DAMVIQNPRYQVTQFGKPVTLSCSQTLNHNVMYWYQQKSSQAPKLLFHYYDKDFNNEADTPDNFQSRRPNTSFCFLDIRSPGLGDTAMYLCATSRDGDSTKNGYTFGSGTRLTVV.